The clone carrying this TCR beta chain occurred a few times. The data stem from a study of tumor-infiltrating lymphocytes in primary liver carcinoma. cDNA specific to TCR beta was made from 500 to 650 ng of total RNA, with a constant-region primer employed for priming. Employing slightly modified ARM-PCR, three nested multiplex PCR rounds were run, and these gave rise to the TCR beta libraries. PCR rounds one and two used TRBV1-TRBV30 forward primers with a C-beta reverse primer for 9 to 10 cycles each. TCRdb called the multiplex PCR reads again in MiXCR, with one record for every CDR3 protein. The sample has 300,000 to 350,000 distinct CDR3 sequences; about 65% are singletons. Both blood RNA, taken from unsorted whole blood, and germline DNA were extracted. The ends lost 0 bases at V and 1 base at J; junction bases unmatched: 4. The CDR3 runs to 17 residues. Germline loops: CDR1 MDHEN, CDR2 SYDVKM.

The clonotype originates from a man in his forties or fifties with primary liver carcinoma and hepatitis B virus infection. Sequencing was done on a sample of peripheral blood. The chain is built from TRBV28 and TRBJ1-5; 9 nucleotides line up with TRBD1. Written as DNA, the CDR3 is TGTGCCAGCAGTTTATGGGGACAGGGTCTCAGCAATCAGCCCCAGCATTTT. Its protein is CASSLWGQGLSNQPQHF.